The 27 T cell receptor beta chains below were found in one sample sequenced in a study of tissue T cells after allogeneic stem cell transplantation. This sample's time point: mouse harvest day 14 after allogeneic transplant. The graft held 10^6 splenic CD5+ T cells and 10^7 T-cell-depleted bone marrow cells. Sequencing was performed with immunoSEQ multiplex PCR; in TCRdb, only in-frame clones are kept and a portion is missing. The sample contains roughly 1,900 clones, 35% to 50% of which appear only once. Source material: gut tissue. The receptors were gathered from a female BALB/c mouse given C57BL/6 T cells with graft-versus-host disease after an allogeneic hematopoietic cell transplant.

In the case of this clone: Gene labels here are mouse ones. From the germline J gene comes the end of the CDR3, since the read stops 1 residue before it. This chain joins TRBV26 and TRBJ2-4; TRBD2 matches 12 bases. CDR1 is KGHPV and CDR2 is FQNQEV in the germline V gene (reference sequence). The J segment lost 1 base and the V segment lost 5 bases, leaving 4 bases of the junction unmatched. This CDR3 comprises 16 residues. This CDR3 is CASSKTGGAGQNTLYF. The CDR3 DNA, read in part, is TGTGCCAGCAGTAAGACTGGGGGGGCCGGTCAAAACACCTTGTAC.

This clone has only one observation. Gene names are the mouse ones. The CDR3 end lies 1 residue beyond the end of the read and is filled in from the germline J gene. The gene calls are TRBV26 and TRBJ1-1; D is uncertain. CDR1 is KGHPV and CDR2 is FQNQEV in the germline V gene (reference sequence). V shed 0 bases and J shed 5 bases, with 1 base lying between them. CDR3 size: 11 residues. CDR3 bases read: TGTGCCAGCAGTCTGTCGACAGAAGTCTTC. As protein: CASSLSTEVF. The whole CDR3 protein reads CASSLSTEVFF.

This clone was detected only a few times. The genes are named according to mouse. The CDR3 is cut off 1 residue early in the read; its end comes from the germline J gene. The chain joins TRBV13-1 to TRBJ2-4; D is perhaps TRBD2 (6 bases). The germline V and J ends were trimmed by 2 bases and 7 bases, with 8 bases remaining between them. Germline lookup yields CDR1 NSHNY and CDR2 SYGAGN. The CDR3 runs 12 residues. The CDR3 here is CASSDRGDTLYF. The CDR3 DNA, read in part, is TGTGCCAGCAGTGACCGGGGGGACACCTTGTAC.

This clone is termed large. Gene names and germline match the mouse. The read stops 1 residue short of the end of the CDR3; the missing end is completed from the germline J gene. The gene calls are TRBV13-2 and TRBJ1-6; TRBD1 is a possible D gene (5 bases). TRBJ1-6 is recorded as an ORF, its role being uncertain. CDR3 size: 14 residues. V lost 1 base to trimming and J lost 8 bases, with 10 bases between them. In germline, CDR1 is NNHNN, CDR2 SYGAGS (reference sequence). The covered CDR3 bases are TGTGCCAGCGGTGATCGGGGAGGGGATTCGCCCCTCTAC. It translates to CASGDRGGDSPLY. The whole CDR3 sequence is CASGDRGGDSPLYF.

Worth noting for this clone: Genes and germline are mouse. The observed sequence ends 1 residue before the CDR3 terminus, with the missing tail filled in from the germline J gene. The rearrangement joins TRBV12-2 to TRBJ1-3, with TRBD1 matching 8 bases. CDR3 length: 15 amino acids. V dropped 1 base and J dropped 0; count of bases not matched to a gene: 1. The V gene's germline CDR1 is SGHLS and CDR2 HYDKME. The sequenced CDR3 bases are TGTGCCAGCTCTCTTCAGGGGGCTTCTGGAAATACGCTCTAT. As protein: CASSLQGASGNTLY. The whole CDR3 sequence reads CASSLQGASGNTLYF. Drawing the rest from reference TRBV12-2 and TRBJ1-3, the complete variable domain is NSGVVQSPRYIIKGKGERSILKCIPISGHLSVAWYQQTQGQELKFFIQHYDKMERDKGNLPSRFSVQQFDDYHSEMNMSALELEDSAVYFCASSLQGASGNTLYFGEGSRLIVV.

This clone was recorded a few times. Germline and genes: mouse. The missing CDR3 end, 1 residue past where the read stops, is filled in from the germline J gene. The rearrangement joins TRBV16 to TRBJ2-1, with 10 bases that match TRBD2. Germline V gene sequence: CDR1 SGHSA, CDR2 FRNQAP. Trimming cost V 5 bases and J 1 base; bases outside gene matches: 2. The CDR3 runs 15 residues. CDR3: CASSVTGGNYAEQFF. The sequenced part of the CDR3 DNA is TGTGCAAGCAGCGTGACTGGGGGGAACTATGCTGAGCAGTTC.

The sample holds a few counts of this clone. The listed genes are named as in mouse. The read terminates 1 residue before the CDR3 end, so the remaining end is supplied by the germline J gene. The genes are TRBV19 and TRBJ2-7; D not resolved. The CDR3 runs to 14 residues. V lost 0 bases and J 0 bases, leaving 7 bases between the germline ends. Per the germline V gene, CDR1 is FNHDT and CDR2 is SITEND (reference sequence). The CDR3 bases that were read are TGTGCCAGCAGTATAGGGAGGAGCTCCTATGAACAGTAC. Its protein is CASSIGRSSYEQY. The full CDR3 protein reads CASSIGRSSYEQYF.

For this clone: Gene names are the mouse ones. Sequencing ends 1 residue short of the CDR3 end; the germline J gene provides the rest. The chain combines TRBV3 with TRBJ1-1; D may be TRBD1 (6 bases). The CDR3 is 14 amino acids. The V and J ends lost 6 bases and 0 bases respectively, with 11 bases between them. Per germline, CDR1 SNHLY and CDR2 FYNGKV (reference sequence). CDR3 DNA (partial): TGTGCCAGCAGTCCCGGGACAACAAACACAGAAGTCTTC. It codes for CASSPGTTNTEVF. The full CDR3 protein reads CASSPGTTNTEVFF.

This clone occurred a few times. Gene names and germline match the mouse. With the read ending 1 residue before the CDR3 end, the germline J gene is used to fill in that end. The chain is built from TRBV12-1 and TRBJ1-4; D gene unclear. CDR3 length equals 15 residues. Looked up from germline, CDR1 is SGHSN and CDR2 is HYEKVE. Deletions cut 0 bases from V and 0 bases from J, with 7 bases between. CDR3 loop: CASSLGRISNERLFF. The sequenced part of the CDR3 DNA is TGTGCCAGCTCTCTCGGACGGATTTCCAACGAAAGATTATTT.

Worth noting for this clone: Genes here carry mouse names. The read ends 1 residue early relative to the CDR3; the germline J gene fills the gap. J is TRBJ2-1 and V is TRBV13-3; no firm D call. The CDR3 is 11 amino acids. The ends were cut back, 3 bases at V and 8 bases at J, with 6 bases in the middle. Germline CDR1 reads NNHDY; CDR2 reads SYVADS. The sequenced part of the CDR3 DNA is TGTGCCAGCAGTGCCGGGACTGAGCAGTTC. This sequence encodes CASSAGTEQF. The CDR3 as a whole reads CASSAGTEQFF.

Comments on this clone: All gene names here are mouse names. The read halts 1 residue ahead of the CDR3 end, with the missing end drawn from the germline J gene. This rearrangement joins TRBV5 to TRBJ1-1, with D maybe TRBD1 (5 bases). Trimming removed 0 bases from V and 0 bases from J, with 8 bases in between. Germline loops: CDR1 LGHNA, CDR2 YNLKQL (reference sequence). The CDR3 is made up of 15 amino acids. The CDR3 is CASSQEGGANTEVFF. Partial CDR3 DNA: TGTGCCAGCAGCCAAGAGGGGGGGGCAAACACAGAAGTCTTC.

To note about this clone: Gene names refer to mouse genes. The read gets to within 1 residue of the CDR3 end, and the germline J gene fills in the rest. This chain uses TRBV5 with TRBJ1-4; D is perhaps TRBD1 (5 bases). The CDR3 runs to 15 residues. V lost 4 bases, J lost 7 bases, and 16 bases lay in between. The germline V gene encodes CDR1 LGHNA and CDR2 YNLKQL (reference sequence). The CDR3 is CASSPREGRGERLFF. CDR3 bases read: TGTGCCAGCAGCCCCCGGGAGGGAAGGGGCGAAAGATTATTT.

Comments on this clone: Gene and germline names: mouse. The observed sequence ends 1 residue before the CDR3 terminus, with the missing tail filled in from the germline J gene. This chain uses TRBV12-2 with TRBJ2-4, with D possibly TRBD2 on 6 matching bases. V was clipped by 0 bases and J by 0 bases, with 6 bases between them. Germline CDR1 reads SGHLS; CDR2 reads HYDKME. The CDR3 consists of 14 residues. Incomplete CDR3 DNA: TGTGCCAGCTCTCTCGGGGGGAGTCAAAACACCTTGTAC. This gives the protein CASSLGGSQNTLY. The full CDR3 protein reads CASSLGGSQNTLYF.

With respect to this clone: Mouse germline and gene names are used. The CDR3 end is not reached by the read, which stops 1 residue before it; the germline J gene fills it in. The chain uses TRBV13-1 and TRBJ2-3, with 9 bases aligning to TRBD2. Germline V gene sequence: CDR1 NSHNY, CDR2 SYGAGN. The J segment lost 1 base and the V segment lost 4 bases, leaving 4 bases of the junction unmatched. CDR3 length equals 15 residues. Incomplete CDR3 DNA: TGTGCCAGCAGTCCTCTGGGGGGGGGTGCAGAAACGCTGTAT. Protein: CASSPLGGGAETLY. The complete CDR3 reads CASSPLGGGAETLYF.

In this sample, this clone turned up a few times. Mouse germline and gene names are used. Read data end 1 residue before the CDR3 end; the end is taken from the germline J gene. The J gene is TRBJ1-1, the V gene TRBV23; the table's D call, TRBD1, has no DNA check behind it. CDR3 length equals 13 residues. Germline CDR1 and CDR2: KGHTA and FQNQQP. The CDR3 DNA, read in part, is TGCTCCAGCTCCACAGGGGCAAACACAGAAGTCTTC. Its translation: CSSSTGANTEVF. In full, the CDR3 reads CSSSTGANTEVFF.

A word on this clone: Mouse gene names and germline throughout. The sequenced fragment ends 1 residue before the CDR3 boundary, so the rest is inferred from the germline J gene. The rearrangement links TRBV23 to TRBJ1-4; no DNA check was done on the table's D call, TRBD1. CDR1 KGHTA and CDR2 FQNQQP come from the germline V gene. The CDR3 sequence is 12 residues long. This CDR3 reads CSSSPSNERLFF. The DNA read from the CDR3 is TGCTCCAGCAGTCCAAGCAACGAAAGATTATTT.

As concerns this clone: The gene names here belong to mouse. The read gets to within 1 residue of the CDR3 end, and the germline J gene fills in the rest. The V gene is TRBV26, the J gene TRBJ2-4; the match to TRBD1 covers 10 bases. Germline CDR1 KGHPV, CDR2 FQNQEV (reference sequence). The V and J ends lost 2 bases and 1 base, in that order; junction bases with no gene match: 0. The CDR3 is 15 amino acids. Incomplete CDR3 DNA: TGTGCCAGCAGTCTGGGGACAGGGGGTCAAAACACCTTGTAC. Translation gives CASSLGTGGQNTLY. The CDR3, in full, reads CASSLGTGGQNTLYF.

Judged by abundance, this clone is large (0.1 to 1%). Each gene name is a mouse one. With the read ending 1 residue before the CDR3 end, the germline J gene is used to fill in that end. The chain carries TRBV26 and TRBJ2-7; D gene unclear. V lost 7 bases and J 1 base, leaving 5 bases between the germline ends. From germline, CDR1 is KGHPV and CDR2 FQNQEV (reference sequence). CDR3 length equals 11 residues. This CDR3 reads CASTGSYEQYF. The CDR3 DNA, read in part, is TGTGCCAGCACCGGGTCCTATGAACAGTAC.

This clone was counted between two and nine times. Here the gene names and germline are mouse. CDR3 region: CASSLSNSDYTF. CDR3 bases read: TGTGCCAGCAGTCTGTCGAACTCCGACTACACC. The V and J genes are TRBV26 and TRBJ1-2; no firm D call. The read terminates 1 residue ahead of where the CDR3 ends, so the germline J gene completes it. This CDR3 has 12 residues. V dropped 0 bases and J dropped 2 bases, with 1 base sitting between them. Germline V lookup: CDR1 KGHPV, CDR2 FQNQEV (reference sequence).

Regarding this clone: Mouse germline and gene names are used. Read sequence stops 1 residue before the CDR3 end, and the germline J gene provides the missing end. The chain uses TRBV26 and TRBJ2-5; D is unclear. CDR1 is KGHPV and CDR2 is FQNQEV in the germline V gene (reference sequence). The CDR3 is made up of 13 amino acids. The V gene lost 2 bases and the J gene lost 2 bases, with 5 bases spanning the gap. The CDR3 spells CASSLTSQDTQYF. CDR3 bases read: TGTGCCAGCAGTCTGACATCCCAAGACACCCAGTAC.

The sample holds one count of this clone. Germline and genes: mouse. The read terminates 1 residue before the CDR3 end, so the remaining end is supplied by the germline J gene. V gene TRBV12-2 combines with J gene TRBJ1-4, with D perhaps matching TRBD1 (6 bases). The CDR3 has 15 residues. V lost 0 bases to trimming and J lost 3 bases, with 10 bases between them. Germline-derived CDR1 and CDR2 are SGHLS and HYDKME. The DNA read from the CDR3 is TGTGCCAGCTCTCTCGCAGGGGCGACCAACGAAAGATTATTT. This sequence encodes CASSLAGATNERLF. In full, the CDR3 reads CASSLAGATNERLFF.

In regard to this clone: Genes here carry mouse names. This CDR3 reads CSSSPGQGNTEVFF. CDR3 DNA (partial): TGCTCCAGCAGTCCGGGACAGGGGAACACAGAAGTCTTC. J is TRBJ1-1 and V is TRBV23; TRBD1, the table's D call, lacks a check against the DNA. The CDR3 end falls 1 residue outside the read, so it is completed with the germline J gene. Germline V lookup: CDR1 KGHTA, CDR2 FQNQQP. The CDR3 is 14 amino acids.

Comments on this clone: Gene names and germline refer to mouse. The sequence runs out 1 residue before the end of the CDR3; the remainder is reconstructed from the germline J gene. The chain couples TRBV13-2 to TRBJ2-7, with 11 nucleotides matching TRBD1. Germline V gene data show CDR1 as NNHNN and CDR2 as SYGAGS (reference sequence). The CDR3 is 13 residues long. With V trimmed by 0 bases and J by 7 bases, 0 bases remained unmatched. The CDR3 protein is CASGDGDRGEQYF. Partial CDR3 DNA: TGTGCCAGCGGTGATGGGGACAGGGGGGAACAGTAC.

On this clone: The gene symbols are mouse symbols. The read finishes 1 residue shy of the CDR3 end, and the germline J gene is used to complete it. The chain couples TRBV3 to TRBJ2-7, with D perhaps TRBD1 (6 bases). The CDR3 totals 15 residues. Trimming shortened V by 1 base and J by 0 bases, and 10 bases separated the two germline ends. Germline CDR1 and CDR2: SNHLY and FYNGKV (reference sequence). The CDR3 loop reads CASSLGQGSSYEQYF. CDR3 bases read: TGTGCCAGCAGCTTAGGGCAGGGGAGCTCCTATGAACAGTAC.

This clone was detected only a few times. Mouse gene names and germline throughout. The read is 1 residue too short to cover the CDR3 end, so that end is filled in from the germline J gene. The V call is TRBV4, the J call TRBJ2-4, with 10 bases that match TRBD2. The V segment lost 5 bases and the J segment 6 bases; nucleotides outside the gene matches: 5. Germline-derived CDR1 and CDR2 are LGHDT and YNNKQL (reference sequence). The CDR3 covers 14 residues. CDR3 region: CASSLWGGGNTLYF. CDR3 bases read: TGTGCCAGCAGCCTCTGGGGGGGCGGCAACACCTTGTAC.

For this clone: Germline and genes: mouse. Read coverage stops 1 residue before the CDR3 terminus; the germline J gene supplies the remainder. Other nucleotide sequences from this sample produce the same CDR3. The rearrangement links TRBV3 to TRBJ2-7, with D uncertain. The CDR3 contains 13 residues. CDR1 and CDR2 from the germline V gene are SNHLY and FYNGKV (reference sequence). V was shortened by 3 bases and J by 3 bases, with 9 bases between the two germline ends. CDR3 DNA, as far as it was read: TGTGCCAGCAGCTTGGCGGCCAACTATGAACAGTAC. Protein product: CASSLAANYEQY. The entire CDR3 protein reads CASSLAANYEQYF.

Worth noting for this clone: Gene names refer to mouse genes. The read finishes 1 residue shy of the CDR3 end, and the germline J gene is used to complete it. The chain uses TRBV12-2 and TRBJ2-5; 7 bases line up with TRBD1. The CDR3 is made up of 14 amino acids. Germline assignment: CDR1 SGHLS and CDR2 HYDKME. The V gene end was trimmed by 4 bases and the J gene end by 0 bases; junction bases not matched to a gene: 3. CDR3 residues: CASSRRGNQDTQYF. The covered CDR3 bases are TGTGCCAGCTCCCGCAGGGGGAACCAAGACACCCAGTAC.